These 2 T cell receptor beta chains originate from one sample sequenced in a study of blood T cell repertoires in COVID-19. Using immunoSEQ multiplex PCR, the repertoire was profiled, and TCRdb retains in-frame clones only, with some absent. The profile covers around 140,000 clones, with around 89% appearing a single time and around 18% taken by the ten largest. Sequencing was done on a sample of peripheral blood. These receptors were taken from a man over 45 with active or convalescent COVID-19.

The chain employs TRBV9 and TRBJ2-7; 9 positions agree with TRBD2. The CDR3 extends over 15 amino acids. The germline V gene encodes CDR1 SGDLS and CDR2 YYNGEE. J lost 4 bases, V lost 0 bases, and 5 bases had no gene match. The CDR3 DNA sequence: TGTGCCAGCAGCGTAGGATTAGCGGGAGAGTACGAGCAGTACTTC. It is translated as CASSVGLAGEYEQYF. The complete variable domain, with remaining parts taken from reference TRBV9 and TRBJ2-7, reads DSGVTQTPKHLITATGQRVTLRCSPRSGDLSVYWYQQSLDQGLQFLIQYYNGEERAKGNILERFSAQQFPDLHSELNLSSLELGDSALYFCASSVGLAGEYEQYFGPGTRLTVT.

This rearrangement joins TRBV9 to TRBJ2-3; weak D call: TRBD2 (6 bases). Trimming pared 3 bases from V and 0 bases from J, leaving 8 bases between. The CDR3 is made up of 14 amino acids. Per the germline V gene, CDR1 is SGDLS and CDR2 is YYNGEE. Written as DNA, the CDR3 is TGTGCCAGCAGCGGGCGGGGTAGCACAGATACGCAGTATTTT. Translated, it gives CASSGRGSTDTQYF.